These 14 T cell receptor beta chains came from one sample sequenced in a study of T cells after yellow fever vaccination. One entry per CDR3 protein, called by TCRdb with MiXCR from the 5' RACE reads. This sample has around 590,000 distinct CDR3 sequences, with roughly an eighth found just once. The sequencing here drew on PBMCs, taken on the day of the yellow fever booster vaccination. The receptor set was obtained from a man aged 30-40 years who received the YFV17D yellow fever vaccine.

The V call is TRBV6-2 or TRBV6-3, the J call TRBJ2-1, with no clear D. The length of the CDR3 is 12 residues. The germline V gene encodes CDR1 MNHEY and CDR2 SVGEGT. V lost 7 bases and J 7 bases, leaving 11 bases between the germline ends. The CDR3 is CASMRLSNEQFF. As DNA, the CDR3 is TGTGCCAGCATGCGGCTCTCGAATGAGCAGTTCTTC.

This clonotype was detected only a few times. The chain recombines TRBV30 with TRBJ2-7; D is tentatively TRBD1 or TRBD2 (5 bases each). This CDR3 comprises 13 residues. From germline, CDR1 is GTSNPN and CDR2 SVGIG (reference sequence). V was clipped by 4 bases and J by 4 bases, with 14 bases between them. CDR3: CAWTGTGSYEQYF. Here the CDR3 DNA reads TGTGCCTGGACCGGGACGGGTTCGTACGAGCAGTACTTC.

The genes are TRBV20-1 and TRBJ2-7; D is possibly TRBD1 (6 bases). Looked up from germline, CDR1 is DFQATT and CDR2 is SNEGSKA (reference sequence). V shed 6 bases and J shed 2 bases, with 14 bases lying between them. This CDR3 region has 13 residues. The CDR3 DNA reads as TGCAGTGCAATCCGGACAGAGGCCTACGAGCAGTACTTC. Its protein is CSAIRTEAYEQYF.

The chain links TRBV4-1 to TRBJ1-2, with D unclear. This CDR3 spans 15 amino acids. V gave up 1 base and J gave up 2 bases, with 11 bases separating them. Germline values: CDR1 MGHRA, CDR2 YSYEKL. CDR3 residues: CASSQAGGKNYGYTF. As DNA, the CDR3 is TGCGCCAGCAGCCAAGCTGGCGGAAAGAACTATGGCTACACCTTC.

At least ten counts were recorded for this clonotype. This chain joins TRBV7-2 and TRBJ1-1; no firm D call. There are 11 residues in the CDR3. The germline gives CDR1 SGHTA, CDR2 FQGNSA. The V and J ends lost 5 bases and 3 bases respectively, with 4 bases between them. CDR3 coding DNA: TGTGCCAGCAGCCAGGACACTGAAGCTTTCTTT. Its protein product is CASSQDTEAFF.

V is TRBV7-2 and J is TRBJ1-2; D is perhaps TRBD1 (5 bases). Germline V CDR1 and CDR2: SGHTA, FQGNSA. The CDR3 contains 14 residues. The V and J ends lost 5 bases and 2 bases respectively, with 12 bases between them. The CDR3 nucleotides are TGTGCCAGCAGCCTCTCCCGGGGGAACTATGGCTACACCTTC. Its protein product is CASSLSRGNYGYTF.

This clonotype has more than one count but fewer than ten. The V call is TRBV29-1, the J call TRBJ1-4; TRBD1 is a possible D gene (6 bases). Trimming took off 4 bases at V and 8 bases at J, with 11 bases between the two ends. Germline V lookup: CDR1 SQVTM, CDR2 ANQGSEA. CDR3 length: 12 amino acids. DNA of the CDR3: TGCAGCGTTGCAGGGGCTGACGAAAAACTGTTTTTT. Its protein is CSVAGADEKLFF.

Only a few counts were recorded for this clonotype. The chain is built from TRBV2 and TRBJ2-7; 12 nucleotides agree with TRBD2. CDR1 is SNHLY, CDR2 FYNNEI, per germline. The CDR3 runs to 14 residues. V lost 6 bases, J lost 3 bases, and 3 bases stayed unmatched. CDR3 coding DNA: TGTGCCAGCAGGACTAGCGGGGGCTTCTACGAGCAGTACTTC. This translates into CASRTSGGFYEQYF. The entire variable domain, with the rest obtained from reference TRBV2 and TRBJ2-7, is as follows: EPEVTQTPSHQVTQMGQEVILRCVPISNHLYFYWYRQILGQKVEFLVSFYNNEISEKSEIFDDQFSVERPDGSNFTLKIRSTKLEDSAMYFCASRTSGGFYEQYFGPGTRLTVT.

This clonotype was seen a handful of times. The chain has TRBV18 and TRBJ2-7; D is ambiguous. Germline loops: CDR1 KGHSH, CDR2 LQKENI. The CDR3 has 14 amino acids. Trimming removed 3 bases at V and 6 bases at J, with 15 bases between. CDR3 in DNA: TGTGCCAGCTCACCTCGAGAAGGGAATGGCGAGCAGTACTTC. Protein product: CASSPREGNGEQYF.

The chain carries TRBV20-1 and TRBJ2-4; D is ambiguous. The V gene's germline CDR1 is DFQATT and CDR2 SNEGSKA (reference sequence). Trimming removed 2 bases at V and 0 bases at J, with 11 bases between. The CDR3 loop spans 15 amino acids. CDR3 nucleotides: TGCAGTGCTAGACCGTCGGACGTAGCCAAAAACATTCAGTACTTC. Amino acid sequence: CSARPSDVAKNIQYF.

The V and J genes are TRBV7-3 and TRBJ2-1; D could derive from TRBD1 or TRBD2 (7 bases each). CDR1 is SGHTA, CDR2 FQGTGA, per germline. The CDR3 runs 11 residues. Trimming left V 6 bases short and J 12 bases short, with 12 bases between. In nucleotides, the CDR3 is TGTGCCAGCAGTCAGGGGGGGCTGCAGTTCTTC. This gives the protein CASSQGGLQFF.

This clonotype was seen only a few times. This chain uses TRBV10-3 with TRBJ1-2; TRBD1 agrees at 9 bases. The CDR3 extends over 15 amino acids. The V and J ends lost 3 bases and 4 bases, in that order; junction bases with no gene match: 6. Looked up from germline, CDR1 is ENHRY and CDR2 is SYGVKD. In DNA form, the CDR3 reads TGTGCCATCAGTGAAGACACAGGGGGCCCCTATGGCTACACCTTC. As protein: CAISEDTGGPYGYTF.

In this sample, this clonotype turned up a few times. V usage is TRBV4-3 and J usage is TRBJ2-1; D remains ambiguous. From germline, CDR1 is LGHNA and CDR2 YSLEER. With 2 bases removed from V and 4 bases from J, the gap between germline ends came to 9 bases. The CDR3 runs 14 residues. The DNA of the CDR3 is TGCGCCAGCAGCCAAACGGACGGATACAATGAGCAGTTCTTC. Translated, it gives CASSQTDGYNEQFF.

Many counts were recorded for this clonotype. This sequence joins TRBV20-1 and TRBJ2-5; D is possibly TRBD2 (5 bases). The CDR3 totals 12 residues. Germline lookup yields CDR1 DFQATT and CDR2 SNEGSKA (reference sequence). Trimming removed 3 bases from V and 5 bases from J, with 10 bases in between. CDR3 protein: CSASKREETQYF. The CDR3 DNA reads TGCAGTGCTAGTAAAAGGGAGGAGACCCAGTACTTC.